This TCR beta chain was observed in a study of blood T cell repertoires in COVID-19. For the study at large: T cells, B-cell-depleted T cells, or PBMCs supplied cDNA or gDNA.

This clone was observed once. This CDR3 region has 13 residues. Between the trimmed V and J ends, which lost 6 bases and 1 base, there was a span of 11 bases. Germline CDR1 and CDR2: SGHRS and YFSETQ. Per the study methods: Amplifying reference gene primers gave estimates of nucleated cell counts. Libraries were prepared by immunoSEQ multiplex PCR; TCRdb keeps only in-frame clonotypes and omits some of them. From that table come the V and J calls and clone size; the DNA was used to work out D and trimming. The repertoire holds about 300,000 clones, with about 85% as singletons. The chain carries TRBV5-1 and TRBJ2-7; D is possibly TRBD2 (7 bases). Sequencing was done on a sample of peripheral blood. This clonotype was sampled from a man aged 18-30 years with active or convalescent COVID-19. The CDR3 DNA reads TGCGCCAGCAAGGGGGGGACGTCCTACGAGCAGTACTTC. Protein product: CASKGGTSYEQYF. The full variable domain, in which reference TRBV5-1 and TRBJ2-7 provide the parts outside the CDR3, is KAGVTQTPRYLIKTRGQQVTLSCSPISGHRSVSWYQQTPGQGLQFLFEYFSETQRNKGNFPGRFSGRQFSNSRSEMNVSTLELGDSALYLCASKGGTSYEQYFGPGTRLTVT.